The 24 T cell receptor beta chains below come from one sample, sequenced in a study of cytomegalovirus exposure and HLA in healthy donors. PCR amplification relied on 60 Vbeta primers (plus 13 Jbeta primers). Sequenced by immunoSEQ multiplex PCR; TCRdb stores in-frame clones only, minus some. The sample yields 150,000 or so clones, 65% to 85% seen once. The sample comprised PBMCs. These receptors were collected from a woman aged 40 to 49 in good health and CMV-seropositive.

The genes are TRBV14 and TRBJ2-5; 10 nucleotides align to TRBD1. CDR1 SGHDN and CDR2 FVKESK come from the germline V gene. Germline trimming cut 3 bases from V and 5 bases from J; bases unmatched to any gene: 9. The CDR3 contains 16 residues. CDR3 loop: CASSQSLGTGDETQYF. The CDR3 bases are TGTGCCAGCAGCCAGAGCCTCGGGACAGGGGACGAGACCCAGTACTTC.

The chain carries TRBV9 and TRBJ2-3; 7 bases match TRBD2. CDR3 length: 15 residues. Germline V gene data show CDR1 as SGDLS and CDR2 as YYNGEE. With V trimmed by 0 bases and J by 5 bases, 6 bases remained unmatched. CDR3 DNA: TGTGCCAGCAGCGTAGGTACGGGAGGAGGAGATACGCAGTATTTT. This gives the protein CASSVGTGGGDTQYF.

In DNA, the CDR3 is TGTGCCACCAGCAGAGATAAGGTAGCGGGAGTTGGTGAGCAGTTCTTC. The encoded protein is CATSRDKVAGVGEQFF. This chain links TRBV15 with TRBJ2-1; TRBD2 agrees at 9 bases. V lost 0 bases and J lost 9; bases outside the gene matches: 9. Germline V gene sequence: CDR1 LNHNV, CDR2 YYDKDF (reference sequence). This CDR3 spans 16 amino acids.

V gene TRBV4-1 combines with J gene TRBJ2-1; 11 bases map to TRBD2. Trimming at V came to 0 bases and at J to 4 bases, leaving 2 bases not matched to a gene. Germline V gene data show CDR1 as MGHRA and CDR2 as YSYEKL. This CDR3 contains 16 residues. CDR3 amino acids: CASSQDPSGRYNEQFF. DNA for the CDR3: TGCGCCAGCAGCCAAGACCCTAGCGGGAGGTACAATGAGCAGTTCTTC.

CDR3 nucleotide sequence: TGCAGTGCTAGCTGGGAGTCAGAAGCTTTCTTT. This gives the protein CSASWESEAFF. The chain combines TRBV20-1 with TRBJ1-1, with D hard to call. Germline values: CDR1 DFQATT, CDR2 SNEGSKA (reference sequence). Trimming removed 3 bases at V and 8 bases at J, with 10 bases between. The CDR3 is 11 amino acids.

The gene calls are TRBV6-1 and TRBJ1-2; no definite D call. The V end was cut by 0 bases, the J end by 6 bases, with 17 bases between. The CDR3 runs to 16 residues. Germline V gene data show CDR1 as MNHNS and CDR2 as SASEGT. CDR3 protein: CASSEAPGGRHDGYTF. DNA of the CDR3: TGTGCCAGCAGTGAAGCGCCCGGAGGCAGACATGATGGCTACACCTTC.

The rearrangement links TRBV5-1 to TRBJ2-7; 8 positions agree with TRBD2. Per germline, CDR1 SGHRS and CDR2 YFSETQ. The ends lost 2 bases at V and 4 bases at J; junction bases unmatched: 5. This CDR3 contains 14 residues. The CDR3 reads CASSLTSGWYEQYF. CDR3 nucleotide sequence: TGCGCCAGCAGCTTAACTAGCGGATGGTACGAGCAGTACTTC.

V usage is TRBV4-2 and J usage is TRBJ2-3; no clear D gene. The V end was cut by 3 bases, the J end by 0 bases, with 10 bases between. This CDR3 contains 15 residues. Germline lookup yields CDR1 LGHNA and CDR2 YNFKEQ. Here the CDR3 DNA reads TGTGCCAGCAGCCAGACTGTGGTGAGCACAGATACGCAGTATTTT. As protein: CASSQTVVSTDTQYF.

The CDR3: CASSKAGPLQETQYF. DNA for the CDR3: TGTGCCAGTAGTAAGGCAGGGCCACTCCAAGAGACCCAGTACTTC. The chain uses TRBV19 and TRBJ2-5, with D perhaps matching TRBD1 (5 bases). This CDR3 is 15 amino acids long. Trimming pared 4 bases from V and 1 base from J, leaving 13 bases between. The germline V gene has CDR1 LNHDA and CDR2 SQIVND (reference sequence).

The CDR3 spells CASSSVIAGGSYNEQFF. The CDR3 coding sequence is TGTGCCAGCAGCTCAGTTATAGCGGGAGGATCCTACAATGAGCAGTTCTTC. The rearrangement uses TRBV5-4 and TRBJ2-1; 10 nucleotides line up with TRBD2. Trimming cost V 3 bases and J 1 base; bases outside gene matches: 7. There are 17 residues in the CDR3. Germline-derived CDR1 and CDR2 are SGHNT and YYREEE (reference sequence).

The chain couples TRBV29-1 to TRBJ1-1, with a possible D match to TRBD1 (6 bases). The germline V and J ends were trimmed by 2 bases and 8 bases, with 12 bases remaining between them. Germline assignment: CDR1 SQVTM and CDR2 ANQGSEA. This CDR3 is 12 amino acids long. The CDR3, as DNA: TGCAGCGTTGAACTATACGGGACAGAAGCTTTCTTT. This translates into CSVELYGTEAFF.

The chain uses TRBV10-3 and TRBJ2-7, with 9 bases aligning to TRBD1. Germline assignment: CDR1 ENHRY and CDR2 SYGVKD. This CDR3 has 13 residues. Unmatched junction bases numbered 1, after V lost 5 bases and J lost 2 bases. CDR3 coding DNA: TGTGCCATCAGTTGGGACAGGGCCTACGAGCAGTACTTC. This sequence encodes CAISWDRAYEQYF.

The chain employs TRBV19 and TRBJ1-1, with D maybe TRBD1 (6 bases). The CDR3 consists of 17 residues. Germline assignment: CDR1 LNHDA and CDR2 SQIVND (reference sequence). Trimming cost V 3 bases and J 1 base, with 18 bases left between them. The CDR3 nucleotides read TGTGCCAGTAGTATTTGGGGCAGGGGCGCCGGGAACACTGAAGCTTTCTTT. It codes for CASSIWGRGAGNTEAFF.

The V and J genes are TRBV6-5 and TRBJ2-3, with 12 bases identical to TRBD2. This CDR3 is built from 14 residues. V shed 6 bases, J shed 14 bases, and the junction held 12 bases outside the gene matches. Germline CDR1 MNHEY, CDR2 SVGAGI. The CDR3 nucleotides are TGTGCCAGCAGCCCTACTAGCGGGAGGCCTCTACTGTATTTT. Its protein is CASSPTSGRPLLYF.

V and J are TRBV11-2 and TRBJ1-2, with TRBD1 matching over 11 bases. The J segment lost 0 bases and the V segment lost 5 bases, leaving 2 bases of the junction unmatched. Germline lookup yields CDR1 SGHAT and CDR2 FQNNGV. The CDR3 length is 15 residues. CDR3 sequence (DNA): TGTGCCAGCAGCCCGGGACAGGGGGCTAACTATGGCTACACCTTC. Encoded protein: CASSPGQGANYGYTF.

DNA for the CDR3: TGTGCCAGCAGAAGACAGGGGACCTCCTACGAGCAGTACTTC. Residues: CASRRQGTSYEQYF. The rearrangement joins TRBV6-5 to TRBJ2-7; 8 nucleotides agree with TRBD1. The CDR3 runs 14 residues. The germline V gene encodes CDR1 MNHEY and CDR2 SVGAGI. Trimming at V came to 6 bases and at J to 0 bases, leaving 4 bases not matched to a gene.

The chain combines TRBV18 with TRBJ2-1, with no clear D. The CDR3 covers 12 residues. CDR1 KGHSH and CDR2 LQKENI come from the germline V gene. Trimming took 5 bases from V and 16 from J, leaving 18 bases between them. This CDR3 is CASSADKHFGFF. CDR3 DNA: TGTGCCAGCTCAGCTGACAAGCATTTCGGATTCTTC.

This chain uses TRBV7-8 with TRBJ2-3; 13 positions agree with TRBD2. This CDR3 contains 16 residues. Germline lookup yields CDR1 SGHVS and CDR2 FQNEAQ. V was clipped by 5 bases and J by 4 bases; unmatched bases: 6. The CDR3 protein is CASSPRTSGSSDTQYF. CDR3 bases: TGTGCCAGCAGCCCAAGGACTAGCGGGAGCTCAGATACGCAGTATTTT. The full variable domain, with the rest looked up from reference TRBV7-8 and TRBJ2-3, is GAGVSQSPRYKVAKRGQDVALRCDPISGHVSLFWYQQALGQGPEFLTYFQNEAQLDKSGLPSDRFFAERPEGSVSTLKIQRTQQEDSAVYLCASSPRTSGSSDTQYFGPGTRLTVL.

This chain's CDR3 is CASSYVASGINEQYF. The CDR3 bases are TGTGCCAGCAGTTACGTGGCTAGCGGGATTAACGAGCAGTACTTC. This chain joins TRBV6-5 and TRBJ2-5, with TRBD2 matching 9 bases. The DNA end lines up better with TRBJ2-7; the J call may be wrong. The length of the CDR3 is 15 residues. Germline loops: CDR1 MNHEY, CDR2 SVGAGI.

The chain recombines TRBV27 with TRBJ2-5; 7 nucleotides align to TRBD2. V shed 3 bases, J shed 5 bases, and the junction held 9 bases outside the gene matches. CDR1 and CDR2 (germline): MNHEY, SMNVEV (reference sequence). The length of the CDR3 is 15 residues. CDR3 residues: CASSLSSGYGETQYF. In nucleotides, the CDR3 is TGTGCCAGCAGTTTGAGTAGCGGGTACGGGGAGACCCAGTACTTC.

J is TRBJ2-4 and V is TRBV16, with TRBD2 identical over 13 bases. Germline loops: CDR1 KGHSY, CDR2 FQNENV. The CDR3 covers 23 residues. V trimming: 0 bases; J trimming: 0 bases; junction bases outside the gene matches: 17. The CDR3 here is CASSQSGNSGTSGITLAKNIQYF. CDR3 sequence (DNA): TGTGCCAGCAGCCAATCGGGGAACTCCGGGACTAGCGGGATTACACTAGCCAAAAACATTCAGTACTTC.

The V and J genes are TRBV7-9 and TRBJ1-1; perhaps TRBD1 as D (5 bases). Germline CDR1 SEHNR, CDR2 FQNEAQ (reference sequence). CDR3 size: 15 residues. Trimming cost V 0 bases and J 1 base, with 9 bases left between them. CDR3: CASSLAWGGNTEAFF. The CDR3 DNA reads TGTGCCAGCAGCTTAGCATGGGGGGGGAACACTGAAGCTTTCTTT.

Note on this clone: Its ends do not fully match the called genes, so a read error is possible. The chain joins TRBV6-5 to TRBJ1-5; D possibly corresponds to TRBD1 (5 bases). The CDR3 contains 13 residues. Germline CDR1 is MNHEY and CDR2 is SVGAGI. CDR3 coding DNA: TGTGCCAGCACTCAGGGCAGCAATCGGCCCCAGCATTTT. Translating gives CASTQGSNRPQHF.

V is TRBV19 and J is TRBJ2-4; 7 nucleotides line up with TRBD2. The germline V gene has CDR1 LNHDA and CDR2 SQIVND (reference sequence). Trimming at V came to 4 bases and at J to 0 bases, leaving 12 bases not matched to a gene. The length of the CDR3 is 18 residues. For the CDR3, the DNA is TGTGCCAGTAGTACCGCACCCGGGACTACCGTAGCCAAAAACATTCAGTACTTC. Its translation is CASSTAPGTTVAKNIQYF.